This record concerns one TCR beta chain sequence. Its specificity is not known. This record comes from a study of cytomegalovirus exposure and HLA in healthy donors. Sequencing was performed with immunoSEQ multiplex PCR; in TCRdb, only in-frame clones are kept and a portion is missing. The repertoire holds fewer than 75,000 clones, with less than 95% as singletons. Study findings and constraints: Cytomegalovirus association was listed for roughly 160 TCR beta chains. Both high specificity and high sensitivity reportedly marked the classifier's diagnosis of cytomegalovirus status.

Trimming removed 0 bases at V and 5 bases at J, with 11 bases between. The germline V gene has CDR1 LNHDA and CDR2 SQIVND (reference sequence). The CDR3 is 15 amino acids. The chain carries TRBV19 and TRBJ2-1; tentative D call: TRBD2 (5 bases). The sample was PBMCs. The TCR comes from a woman aged 18-29 years in good health and CMV-seropositive. CDR3 in amino acids: CASSIEFGSDNEQFF. The CDR3, as DNA: TGTGCCAGTAGTATAGAGTTTGGTAGCGACAATGAGCAGTTCTTC.